The sequence of this TCR beta chain was determined in a study of blood T cell repertoires in COVID-19. Study at large: Sources were T cells, B-cell-depleted T cells, or PBMCs; the material itself was cDNA or gDNA.

TCRdb's copy holds only in-frame clones and misses some; the assay was immunoSEQ multiplex PCR. Seen here are 280,000 or so clones, roughly four fifths observed once, and the top ten hold approximately 9%. Trimming at V came to 4 bases and at J to 1 base, leaving 8 bases not matched to a gene. CDR1 SGHTA and CDR2 FQGNSA come from the germline V gene. CDR3 length equals 16 residues. The receptor was isolated from a woman between 50 and 59 years old who had recovered from COVID-19. The rearrangement uses TRBV7-2 and TRBJ2-3; 7 nucleotides match TRBD1. Source material: peripheral blood. In DNA, the CDR3 is TGTGCCAGCAGCTCAGGACAGGCCCCGGGCACAGATACGCAGTATTTT. Its protein is CASSSGQAPGTDTQYF.